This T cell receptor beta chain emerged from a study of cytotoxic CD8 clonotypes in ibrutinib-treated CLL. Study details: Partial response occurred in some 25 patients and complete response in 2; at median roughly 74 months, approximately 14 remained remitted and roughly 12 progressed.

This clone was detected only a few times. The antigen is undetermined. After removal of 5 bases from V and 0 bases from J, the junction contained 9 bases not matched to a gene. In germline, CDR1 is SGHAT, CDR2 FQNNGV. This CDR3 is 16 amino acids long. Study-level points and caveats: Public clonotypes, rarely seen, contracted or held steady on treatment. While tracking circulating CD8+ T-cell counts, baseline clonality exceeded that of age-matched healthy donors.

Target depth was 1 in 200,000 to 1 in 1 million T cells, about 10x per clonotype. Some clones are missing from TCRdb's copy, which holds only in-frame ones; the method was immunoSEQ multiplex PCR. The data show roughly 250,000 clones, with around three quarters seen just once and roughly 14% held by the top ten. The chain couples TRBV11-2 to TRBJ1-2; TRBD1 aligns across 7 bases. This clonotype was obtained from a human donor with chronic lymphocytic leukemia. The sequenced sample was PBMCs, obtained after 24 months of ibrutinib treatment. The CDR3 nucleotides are TGTGCCAGCAGCCCCCCACCGGGACAGACTAACTATGGCTACACCTTC. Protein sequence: CASSPPPGQTNYGYTF.